This T cell receptor (beta chain) was recovered during a study of blood T cell repertoires in COVID-19. Looking at the study overall: T cells, B-cell-depleted T cells, or PBMCs provided the cDNA or gDNA that served as material.

Clones were read by immunoSEQ multiplex PCR, and TCRdb kept only the in-frame ones, dropping some. This table holds about 140,000 clones, over 60% found once. Germline assignment: CDR1 SNHLY and CDR2 FYNNEI. The CDR3 runs to 16 residues. Trimming shortened V by 3 bases and J by 3 bases, and 15 bases separated the two germline ends. Self-reported history from a screening survey and questionnaire set each donor's cohort. Sequenced: PBMCs or T cells enriched from blood (not recorded which). This sequence was found in a woman aged 45-60 years who had recovered from COVID-19. This chain connects TRBV2 to TRBJ2-4; D possibly corresponds to TRBD2 (6 bases). The CDR3 DNA reads as TGTGCCAGCAGTGATTTGGGGGGATTAGGCAAAAACATTCAGTACTTC. It specifies CASSDLGGLGKNIQYF.